A few counts support the clone carrying this T cell receptor (beta chain). The target antigen is unknown. The sample belongs to a study of T-cell memory formation after mild COVID-19. The study's findings and limits: For contracting clones, CD4+ ones sat mainly in CM and EM, CD8+ in EMRA.

This CDR3 spans 17 amino acids. Germline CDR1 reads SGHTA; CDR2 reads FQGTGA. The V end lost 5 bases, the J end lost 1 base, and 18 bases lay between the germline ends. Via MiXCR, TCRdb re-called the 5' RACE reads, giving one row per CDR3 protein. This sample has about 190,000 distinct CDR3 sequences; roughly 18% occur once, and the top ten carry approximately 2.4%. The sequencing input was PBMCs or a T cell subset sorted from them (not recorded which). The receptor comes from an adult woman who had mild COVID-19 (a few samples of this study predate the infection). Cell type and time point are not known. The rearrangement joins TRBV7-3 to TRBJ2-1; maybe TRBD1 (5 bases). CDR3 nucleotide sequence: TGTGCCAGCAGCCGTTCCCGTGGGGCGAAGTCCTACAATGAGCAGTTCTTC. It yields the protein CASSRSRGAKSYNEQFF.